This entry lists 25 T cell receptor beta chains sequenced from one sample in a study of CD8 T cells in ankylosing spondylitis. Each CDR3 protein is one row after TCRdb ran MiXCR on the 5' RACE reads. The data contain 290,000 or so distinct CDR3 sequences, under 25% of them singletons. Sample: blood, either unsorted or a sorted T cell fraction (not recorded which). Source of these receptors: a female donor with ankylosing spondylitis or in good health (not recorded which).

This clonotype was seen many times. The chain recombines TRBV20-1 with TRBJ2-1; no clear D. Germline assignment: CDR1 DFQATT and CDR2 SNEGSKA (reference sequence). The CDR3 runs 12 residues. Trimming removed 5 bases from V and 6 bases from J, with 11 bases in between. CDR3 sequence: CSALTNSNEQFF. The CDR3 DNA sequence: TGCAGTGCTCTTACAAATAGCAATGAGCAGTTCTTC.

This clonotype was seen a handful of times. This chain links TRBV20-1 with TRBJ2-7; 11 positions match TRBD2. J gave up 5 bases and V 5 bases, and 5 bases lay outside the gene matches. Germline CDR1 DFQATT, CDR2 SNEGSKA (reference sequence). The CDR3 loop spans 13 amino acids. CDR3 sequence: CSAAALAGDEQYF. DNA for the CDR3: TGCAGTGCTGCTGCACTAGCGGGAGACGAGCAGTACTTC.

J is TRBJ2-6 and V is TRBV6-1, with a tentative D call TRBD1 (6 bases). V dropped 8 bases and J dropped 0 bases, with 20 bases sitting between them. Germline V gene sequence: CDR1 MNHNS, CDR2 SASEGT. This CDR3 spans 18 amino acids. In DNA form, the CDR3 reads TGTGCCAGCTGTCCCCACAGGGACGTAATCTCTGGGGCCAACGTCCTGACTTTC. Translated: CASCPHRDVISGANVLTF.

CDR3 loop: CSVERGTEETQYF. The DNA for the CDR3 is TGCAGCGTTGAAAGGGGGACTGAAGAGACCCAGTACTTC. The chain carries TRBV29-1 and TRBJ2-5, with D possibly being TRBD1 or TRBD2 (6 bases each). V was clipped by 2 bases and J by 3 bases, with 10 bases between them. Germline CDR1 is SQVTM and CDR2 is ANQGSEA. The CDR3 spans 13 residues.

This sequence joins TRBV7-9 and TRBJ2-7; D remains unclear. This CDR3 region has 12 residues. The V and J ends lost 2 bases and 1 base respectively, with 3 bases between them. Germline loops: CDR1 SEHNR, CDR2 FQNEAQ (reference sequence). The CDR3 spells CASSLRSYEQYF. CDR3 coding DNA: TGTGCCAGCAGCTTACGATCCTACGAGCAGTACTTC.

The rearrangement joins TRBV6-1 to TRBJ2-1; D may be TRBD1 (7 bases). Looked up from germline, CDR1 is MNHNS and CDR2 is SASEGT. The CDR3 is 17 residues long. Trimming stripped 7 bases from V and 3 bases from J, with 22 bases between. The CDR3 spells CASKPAGQPSRYNEQFF. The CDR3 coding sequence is TGTGCCAGCAAGCCCGCGGGACAGCCATCCCGCTACAATGAGCAGTTCTTC.

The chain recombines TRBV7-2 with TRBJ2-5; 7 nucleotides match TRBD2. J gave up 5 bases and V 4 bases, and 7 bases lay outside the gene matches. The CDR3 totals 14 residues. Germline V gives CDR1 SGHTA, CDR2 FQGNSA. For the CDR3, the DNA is TGTGCCAGCAGCTCCGCGGGAGTGGTCGAGACCCAGTACTTC. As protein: CASSSAGVVETQYF.

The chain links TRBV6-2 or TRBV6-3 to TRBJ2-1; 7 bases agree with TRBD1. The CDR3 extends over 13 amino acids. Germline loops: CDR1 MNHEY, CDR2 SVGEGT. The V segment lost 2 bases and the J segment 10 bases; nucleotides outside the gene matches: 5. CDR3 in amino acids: CASSYRDRSEQFF. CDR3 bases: TGTGCCAGCAGTTACCGGGACAGAAGCGAGCAGTTCTTC.

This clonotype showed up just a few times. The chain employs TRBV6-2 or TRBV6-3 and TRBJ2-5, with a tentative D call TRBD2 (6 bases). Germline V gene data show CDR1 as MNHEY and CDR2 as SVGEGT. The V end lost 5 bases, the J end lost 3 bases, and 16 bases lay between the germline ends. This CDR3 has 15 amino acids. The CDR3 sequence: CASSPSGVSKETQYF. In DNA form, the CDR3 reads TGTGCCAGCAGTCCCTCGGGGGTATCCAAAGAGACCCAGTACTTC.

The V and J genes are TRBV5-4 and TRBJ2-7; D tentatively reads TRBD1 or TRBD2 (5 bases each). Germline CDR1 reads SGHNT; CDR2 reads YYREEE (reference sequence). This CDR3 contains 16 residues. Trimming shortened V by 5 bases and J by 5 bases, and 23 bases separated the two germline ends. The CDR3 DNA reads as TGTGCCAGCAGTCCTCTCCCGGGTCCGGGGCACCACGAGCAGTACTTC. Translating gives CASSPLPGPGHHEQYF.

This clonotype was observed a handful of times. The CDR3 coding sequence is TGTGCCAGCAGCCCCGGACAGGGGGCTGGCTCTGGGGCCAACGTCCTGACTTTC. As protein: CASSPGQGAGSGANVLTF. This chain uses TRBV11-1 with TRBJ2-6, with 11 bases identical to TRBD1. V was clipped by 5 bases and J by 0 bases; unmatched bases: 6. Germline-derived CDR1 and CDR2 are SGHAT and FQDESV (reference sequence). This CDR3 has 18 residues.

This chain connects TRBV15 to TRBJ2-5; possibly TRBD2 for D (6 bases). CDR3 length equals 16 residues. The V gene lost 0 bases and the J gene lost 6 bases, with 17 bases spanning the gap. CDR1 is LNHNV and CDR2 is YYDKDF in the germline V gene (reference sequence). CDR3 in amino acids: CATSRDNKAGRQTQYF. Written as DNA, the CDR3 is TGTGCCACCAGCAGAGATAATAAGGCAGGGAGGCAGACCCAGTACTTC.

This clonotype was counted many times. The chain's CDR3 is CSARRDSIEQYF. For the CDR3, the DNA is TGCAGTGCTCGCCGGGACAGTATCGAGCAGTACTTC. V and J are TRBV20-1 and TRBJ2-7; 7 bases are shared with TRBD1. The V gene's germline CDR1 is DFQATT and CDR2 SNEGSKA (reference sequence). Trimming removed 5 bases from V and 6 bases from J; junction bases left unmatched: 7. CDR3 length equals 12 residues.

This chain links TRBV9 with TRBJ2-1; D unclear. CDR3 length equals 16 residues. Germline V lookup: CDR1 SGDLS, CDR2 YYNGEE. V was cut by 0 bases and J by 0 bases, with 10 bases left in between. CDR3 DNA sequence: TGTGCCAGCAGCGTAGGGCCCTCTCGCTCCTACAATGAGCAGTTCTTC. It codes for CASSVGPSRSYNEQFF.

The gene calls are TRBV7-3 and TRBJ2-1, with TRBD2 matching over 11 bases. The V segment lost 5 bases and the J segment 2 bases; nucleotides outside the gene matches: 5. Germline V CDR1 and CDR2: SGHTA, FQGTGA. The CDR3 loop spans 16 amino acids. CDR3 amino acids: CASSPGLAAAYNEQFF. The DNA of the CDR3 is TGTGCCAGCAGCCCGGGACTAGCGGCTGCCTACAATGAGCAGTTCTTC.

The DNA for the CDR3 is TGTGCCAGCAGTACTAGCGGGAGGGCCAGCCCCTACAATGAGCAGTTCTTC. It is translated as CASSTSGRASPYNEQFF. The rearrangement uses TRBV12-3 or TRBV12-4 and TRBJ2-1; 13 bases agree with TRBD2. The V gene end was trimmed by 5 bases and the J gene end by 2 bases; junction bases not matched to a gene: 6. CDR3 length: 17 residues.

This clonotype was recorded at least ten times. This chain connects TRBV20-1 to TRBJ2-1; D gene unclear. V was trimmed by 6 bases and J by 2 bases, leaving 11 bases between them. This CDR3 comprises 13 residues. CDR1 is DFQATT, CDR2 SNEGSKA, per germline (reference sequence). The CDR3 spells CSAPPSPYNEQFF. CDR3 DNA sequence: TGCAGTGCCCCCCCCTCGCCCTACAATGAGCAGTTCTTC.

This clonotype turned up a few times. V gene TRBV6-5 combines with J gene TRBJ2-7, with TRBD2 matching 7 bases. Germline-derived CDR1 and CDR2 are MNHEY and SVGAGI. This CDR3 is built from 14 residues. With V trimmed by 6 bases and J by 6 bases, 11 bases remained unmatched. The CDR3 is CASSSLRRESEQYF. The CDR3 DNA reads TGTGCCAGCAGCTCACTCCGGCGGGAGAGCGAGCAGTACTTC.

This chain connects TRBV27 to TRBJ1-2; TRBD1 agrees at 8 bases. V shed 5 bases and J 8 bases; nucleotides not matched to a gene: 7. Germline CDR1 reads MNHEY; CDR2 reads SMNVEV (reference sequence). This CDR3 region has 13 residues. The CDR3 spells CASSPRTGSGYTF. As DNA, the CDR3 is TGTGCCAGCAGTCCAAGGACAGGGAGCGGCTACACCTTC.

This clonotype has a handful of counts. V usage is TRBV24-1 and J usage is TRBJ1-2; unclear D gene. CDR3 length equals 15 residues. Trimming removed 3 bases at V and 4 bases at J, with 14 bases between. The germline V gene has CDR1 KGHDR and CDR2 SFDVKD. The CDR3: CATSDPRRPRYGYTF. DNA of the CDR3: TGTGCCACCAGTGATCCGAGACGACCCCGCTATGGCTACACCTTC.

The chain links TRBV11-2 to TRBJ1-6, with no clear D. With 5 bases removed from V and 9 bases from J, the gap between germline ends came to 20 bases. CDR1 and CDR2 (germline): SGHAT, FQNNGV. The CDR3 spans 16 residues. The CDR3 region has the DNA TGTGCCAGCAGCCCCACCCTACCGGGCCTCGCTTCACCCCTCCACTTT. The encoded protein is CASSPTLPGLASPLHF.

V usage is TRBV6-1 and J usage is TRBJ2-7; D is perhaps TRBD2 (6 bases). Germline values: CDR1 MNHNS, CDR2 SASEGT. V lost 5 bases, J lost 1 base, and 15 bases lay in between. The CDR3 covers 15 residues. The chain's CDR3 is CASSHPPGTSYEQYF. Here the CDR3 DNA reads TGTGCCAGCAGTCATCCTCCGGGGACTTCCTACGAGCAGTACTTC.

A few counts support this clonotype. The CDR3 nucleotides are TGCAGTGCTAGACAAAATACTAAAGGACAGGGGGCGACCTCCTCCTACGAGCAGTACTTC. It translates to CSARQNTKGQGATSSYEQYF. V is TRBV20-1 and J is TRBJ2-7, with TRBD1 matching 11 bases. Trimming removed 2 bases from V and 0 bases from J; junction bases left unmatched: 18. Per germline, CDR1 DFQATT and CDR2 SNEGSKA (reference sequence). The CDR3 length is 20 residues.

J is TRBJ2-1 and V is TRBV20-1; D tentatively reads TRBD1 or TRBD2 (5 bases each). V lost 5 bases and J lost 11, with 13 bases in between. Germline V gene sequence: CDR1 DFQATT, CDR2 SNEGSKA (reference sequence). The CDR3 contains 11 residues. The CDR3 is CSASGRGQQFF. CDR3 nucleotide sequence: TGCAGTGCTTCGGGAAGGGGTCAGCAGTTCTTC.

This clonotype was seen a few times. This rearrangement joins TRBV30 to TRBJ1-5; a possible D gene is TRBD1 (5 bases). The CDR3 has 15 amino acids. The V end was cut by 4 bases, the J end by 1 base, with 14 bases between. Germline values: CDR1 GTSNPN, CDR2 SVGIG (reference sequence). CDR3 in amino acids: CAWTQGDDSNQPQHF. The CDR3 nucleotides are TGTGCCTGGACCCAGGGAGACGACAGCAATCAGCCCCAGCATTTT.